This T cell receptor beta chain was recorded in a study of blood T cell repertoires in COVID-19. Study at large: Samples of COVID-19 (acute and convalescent) were obtained from the United States, Italy and Spain. Sources were T cells, B-cell-depleted T cells, or PBMCs; the material itself was cDNA or gDNA.

This clone was recorded a few times. Under the authors' procedure: Reference gene primers were amplified, and this amplification served to estimate nucleated cell counts. TCRdb's table, derived via immunoSEQ multiplex PCR, lists solely in-frame clones and lacks some. D and trimming come from the DNA, and the V and J calls and clone size come from that table. The sample has fewer than 200,000 clones, roughly 71% seen once. Germline V gives CDR1 MNHEY, CDR2 SMNVEV (reference sequence). J gave up 3 bases and V 5 bases, and 9 bases lay outside the gene matches. This CDR3 comprises 15 residues. The chain recombines TRBV27 with TRBJ2-7, with 8 bases matching TRBD2. The TCR originated in a woman of 80 years or more with acute or convalescent COVID-19. The sample was peripheral blood. CDR3 protein: CASSSPLRGVYEQYF. The CDR3 DNA reads as TGTGCCAGCAGTAGCCCACTGCGGGGGGTCTACGAGCAGTACTTC.